This T cell receptor beta chain was recovered during a study of PD-1 blockade in classical Hodgkin lymphoma (dated by TCRdb to 2019 to 2021). About the study as a whole: Nivolumab dosing was 3 mg/kg intravenously every 2 weeks, continuing until either disease progression or unacceptable toxicity. The study used TCR beta sequencing and CyTOF to define a peripheral blood immune signature of response to PD-1 blockade in classical Hodgkin lymphoma. Overall results and qualifications from the work: Only a single clinical trial cohort was studied, and what caused the repertoire differences, possibly disease activity or prior therapy, remained undefined. Lower diversity was observed in patients in whom nivolumab was started less than 1 year after ASCT, and these patients were excluded from later analyses so that confounding by immune reconstitution would be avoided. By C4D1, a significant rise was seen in CD4+ TCR diversity but not in CD8+ TCR diversity (p=0.0027 vs p=0.16), and the rise was most apparent among complete responders (p=0.02). Trial patients with a complete response had baseline diversity similar to that of newly diagnosed patients, while partial responders and progressors had significantly lower diversity. Newly diagnosed patients were reported to have lower baseline TCR diversity than healthy donors, and relapsed/refractory patients were reported to have lower baseline TCR diversity still.

The Qiagen DNeasy kit was used to extract genomic DNA both from unsorted PBMCs and from the negatively selected CD4+ and CD8+ fractions. Amplification of TCR beta CDR3 regions was done by immunoSEQ multiplex PCR with primers that anneal to V and J segments. A synthetic immune receptor repertoire was used to minimize amplification bias, and any residual bias was removed computationally once sequencing was done. As for how the authors treated the data: Custom Python scripts were used to quantify repertoire diversity as the Shannon entropy index. Unsorted, CD4+ and CD8+ repertoires were analyzed separately, except for combined analyses in which CD4+ and CD8+ sequences were merged in silico. A clone counted as expanded when the clone's frequency after treatment rose at least 2-fold relative to C1D1, and clones undetected at baseline were given a pseudocount of 0.5. Clones with 0 or 1 copy at C1D1 were defined as singleton clones, while clones with 2 or more copies were defined as non-singleton clones. Clones expanded in unsorted samples were labelled as CD4+, CD8+ or unknown by matching protein sequences in sorted samples from the same patient. Wilcoxon tests were applied to paired samples to test diversity changes from C1D1 to C4D1. Imported from immuneACCESS, the table was reduced by TCRdb to in-frame sequences with V and J called. These copies leave out some clones; in studies compared against another copy, an unresolved V gene accounts for under half, and the cause of the remainder is not known. That table supplies the V and J calls and clone size; D and trimming were determined from the DNA. The sample includes approximately 24,000 clones, with around 80% observed a single time. Clones ranked in the top ten supply 6% to 6.5% of the sample.

In the paper's terms, the time point label means: cycle 4 day 1 (C4D1), after less than 7 weeks of nivolumab. Every trial patient had relapsed following autologous stem cell transplantation, and prior brentuximab vedotin exposure was what differed among cohorts A, B and C. The trial cohort included 50 or so patients with relapsed/refractory classical Hodgkin lymphoma, and each patient had a best overall response of complete response, partial response or progressive disease. Single-agent nivolumab was administered to trial patients in the multi-cohort phase II CheckMate 205 trial. An independent review committee assessed best overall response by applying the 2007 International Working Group response criteria. PBMCs from the trial were collected at three points: immediately before nivolumab initiation (C1D1), and during therapy at cycle 2 day 1 and cycle 4 day 1. Peripheral blood was collected in 8 mL Vacutainer Cell Preparation Tubes, from which PBMCs were isolated by centrifugation and then cryopreserved.

CDR1 and CDR2 were assigned from the germline V gene as MGHDK and SYGVNS. V and J are truncated by 7 bases and 4 bases respectively, leaving an intervening sequence of 11 bases. The CDR3 measures 13 amino acids from cysteine to phenylalanine. The retained sequence is limited to the CDR3, 39 bases, with the frame set at the first base. A few counts support this clone. This receptor's antigen is unknown. No base quality values were provided; no much bigger clone lies one nucleotide off. The chain uses TRBV25-1 and TRBJ2-1; perhaps TRBD1 is the D gene, with 5 bases matching. This TCR was recovered from a human donor with classical Hodgkin lymphoma. The sequences come from peripheral blood mononuclear cells (PBMCs), collected before the fourth cycle of nivolumab. The CDR3 reads as follows: CASTGASYNEQFF. The DNA reads TGTGCCAGCACTGGGGCGAGTTACAATGAGCAGTTCTTC.